Given below is one TCR beta chain in context. Its binding antigen is unknown. No quality values exist for individual bases; no much larger clone is one base distant. The data stem from a study of Ad26.COV2.S vaccination and SARS-CoV-2 variants (dated by TCRdb to the early 2020s). General notes on the study: Donors in the vaccine arm were drawn from COV1001, a multicentre, randomized, double-blind, placebo-controlled phase I-IIa trial testing Ad26.COV2.S in healthy adults. Dosing of Ad26.COV2.S was intramuscular, at either 5x10^10 or 1x10^11 viral particles, delivered as one shot or as two shots spaced 56 days apart. TCRbeta repertoire sequencing was used to assess the specificity and breadth of SARS-CoV-2-reactive T cell receptors after Ad26.COV2.S vaccination. The TCR-sequenced set comprised around 30 samples: some 20 Ad26.COV2.S vaccine recipients, 5 placebo recipients and 8 SARS-CoV-2 convalescent individuals. Participants in the trial were split at random into five groups of five each, receiving low-dose or high-dose Ad26.COV2.S once or twice, or else placebo on both occasions. Blinding of investigators to trial group allocation was maintained during experiments and outcome assessment.

This specimen's treatment or condition label, interpreted: 15 to 20 received Ad26.COV2.S at low or high dose, single or two shots; roughly 5 received placebo; per-sample allocation not given. For vaccine and placebo recipients, repertoires were sequenced using samples collected on day 63 after the first injection. Between 29 July and 7 August 2020, Cohort 1b enrolled approximately 26 adults aged 18-55 years at one site in Boston, USA. Ad26.COV2.S was a replication-incompetent adenovirus type 26 vector that expressed a prefusion-stabilized SARS-CoV-2 spike protein derived from the original Wuhan strain. The CDR3 covers 16 residues, taking in both the cysteine and the phenylalanine. Here the CDR3 DNA is all that survives: 48 bases in frame from base 1. The germline V gene provides CDR1 SGHTA and CDR2 FQGNSA. Unmatched junction bases come to 12, with V trimmed by 8 bases and J by 4 bases. The investigation overall reported the following: Spike-specific TCR breadth was higher in Ad26.COV2.S recipients than in placebo recipients (P = 0.0014). Non-spike TCR breadth was comparable between vaccine and placebo recipients, consistent with the vaccine containing only spike. After vaccination, substantial breadth of spike-specific CD8+ and CD4+ T cell responses was reported. The study lacked the statistical power to compare responses across vaccine doses or regimens. It was noted by the authors that total T cell responses may have been underestimated by the TCR breadth and depth analyses.

The immunoSEQ Assay was the method used to sequence TCRbeta CDR3 regions. After extraction, genomic DNA underwent amplification by bias-controlled multiplex PCR, followed by high-throughput sequencing. Per the source publication's procedure: To quantify the absolute abundance of each unique TCRbeta CDR3 region, sequences were collapsed and filtered. T cell fraction was estimated by normalizing TCRbeta template counts to usable DNA, which was measured by amplifying reference genes present in all nucleated cells. Repertoire TCRs were annotated as SARS-CoV-2-specific by exact matching of V gene, CDR3 amino acid sequence and J gene to a known reactive TCR set. MIRA supplied the reference SARS-CoV-2 TCR set, which was filtered for enrichment in COVID-19-positive ImmuneCODE repertoires so that public or cross-reactive TCRs were removed. Using the MIRA antigens, annotated TCRs were further analysed by specific ORF or by position within an ORF. Breadth was defined as the number of annotated unique rearrangements divided by the total number of unique productive rearrangements, and depth was defined as the summed frequency of the annotated unique rearrangements. TCR breadth was compared between groups using two-sided Wilcoxon rank-sum tests. This immuneACCESS table, as held by TCRdb, lists in-frame sequences with V and J called but not all clones. Of the missing ones, under half trace to an unresolved V gene in checked studies; the others have no known cause. For V, J and clone size, that table is used; D and trimming come from the DNA. The sample records 510,000 or so clones, roughly 87% of which are singletons. The ten largest account for roughly 13% of the sample.

The receptor comes from a person between 18 and 60 years old who received the Ad26.COV2.S COVID-19 vaccine or a placebo. The material sequenced was peripheral blood, taken in a trial of Ad26.COV2.S vaccine versus placebo. The rearranged segments are TRBV7-2 and TRBJ2-3, with 10 middle bases fitting TRBD2. The sequenced DNA: TGTGCCAGCGCGACGGGGAGCGGGAGGGCCCCAGATACGCAGTATTTT. Its protein is CASATGSGRAPDTQYF.